Presented here are 25 T cell receptor beta chains from one specimen sequenced in a study of control samples from healthy donors and cancer patients. The assay was immunoSEQ multiplex PCR, and TCRdb's table has in-frame clones only and misses some. The repertoire holds about 270,000 clones, with about four fifths as singletons. Sequencing input: PBMCs. These receptors originate from a woman in her sixties with lung cancer.

This rearrangement joins TRBV7-8 to TRBJ2-2; TRBD1 aligns across 7 bases. Germline-derived CDR1 and CDR2 are SGHVS and FQNEAQ. The CDR3 consists of 15 residues. After removal of 5 bases from V and 6 bases from J, the junction contained 9 bases not matched to a gene. CDR3 nucleotides: TGTGCCAGCAGCCCCAACGACAGGGTGTCCGGGGAGCTGTTTTTT. Translation: CASSPNDRVSGELFF.

This clone was counted a few times. The chain employs TRBV7-8 and TRBJ1-6; 7 bases match TRBD1. The CDR3 extends over 15 amino acids. Germline CDR1 SGHVS, CDR2 FQNEAQ. Trimming at V came to 1 base and at J to 10 bases, leaving 7 bases not matched to a gene. CDR3 sequence reads: CASSLDWAGGSPLHF. In nucleotides, the CDR3 is TGTGCCAGCAGCTTAGATTGGGCAGGGGGATCACCCCTCCACTTT.

The chain joins TRBV19 to TRBJ2-1; 10 bases match TRBD2. This CDR3 has 15 residues. The junction had 10 bases not matched to a gene; V was cut back by 9 bases and J by 5 bases. Per germline, CDR1 LNHDA and CDR2 SQIVND (reference sequence). The CDR3 loop is CASRLAGGGDNEQFF. The CDR3, as DNA: TGTGCCAGCCGCTTAGCGGGAGGAGGGGACAATGAGCAGTTCTTC.

This rearrangement joins TRBV4-2 to TRBJ2-7; D is uncertain. V lost 0 bases, J lost 2 bases, and 11 bases lay in between. Germline V gives CDR1 LGHNA, CDR2 YNFKEQ. The CDR3 totals 15 residues. Here the CDR3 reads CASSQEGSATYEQYF. The CDR3 coding sequence is TGTGCCAGCAGCCAAGAGGGATCGGCTACCTACGAGCAGTACTTC.

This clone has just a few counts. CDR3 residues: CASSYSGGLDGYTF. The CDR3 DNA follows: TGTGCCAGCAGTTACTCTGGAGGCTTGGATGGCTACACCTTC. The chain couples TRBV6-5 to TRBJ1-2, with D hard to call. V was trimmed by 0 bases and J by 6 bases, leaving 11 bases between them. Germline CDR1 is MNHEY and CDR2 is SVGAGI. This CDR3 is 14 amino acids long.

This chain joins TRBV28 and TRBJ1-6; TRBD1 might be the D (5 bases). The germline V gene encodes CDR1 MDHEN and CDR2 SYDVKM. Trimming removed 2 bases at V and 0 bases at J, with 5 bases between. CDR3 length equals 15 residues. The CDR3 here is CASSLGGSYNSPLHF. CDR3 DNA: TGTGCCAGCAGTTTAGGGGGCTCCTATAATTCACCCCTCCACTTT.

This rearrangement joins TRBV7-2 to TRBJ2-7; a weak D match, TRBD2 (5 bases). V lost 7 bases, J lost 0 bases, and 16 bases lay in between. Per germline, CDR1 SGHTA and CDR2 FQGNSA. The CDR3 consists of 15 residues. CDR3 bases: TGTGCCAGCAAACAACGTGGACTTAACTCCTACGAGCAGTACTTC. Its protein is CASKQRGLNSYEQYF.

The rearrangement joins TRBV11-1 to TRBJ2-1, with 9 bases matching TRBD1. The CDR3 spans 13 residues. Germline V gene sequence: CDR1 SGHAT, CDR2 FQDESV (reference sequence). V was pared by 7 bases and J by 6 bases, with 4 bases of the junction left unmatched. CDR3 DNA sequence: TGTGCCAGCATCCAGACAGGGGGCAATGAGCAGTTCTTC. Amino acid sequence: CASIQTGGNEQFF. The whole variable domain, remainder taken from reference TRBV11-1 and TRBJ2-1, is EAEVAQSPRYKITEKSQAVAFWCDPISGHATLYWYRQILGQGPELLVQFQDESVVDDSQLPKDRFSAERLKGVDSTLKIQPAELGDSAMYLCASIQTGGNEQFFGPGTRLTVL.

The chain uses TRBV5-5 and TRBJ1-2; no clear D gene. In germline, CDR1 is SGHKS, CDR2 YYEKEE (reference sequence). The CDR3 has 15 amino acids. V was trimmed by 0 bases and J by 2 bases, leaving 11 bases between them. The CDR3 protein is CASSLEGRANYGYTF. CDR3 DNA sequence: TGTGCCAGCAGCTTGGAAGGTCGAGCGAACTATGGCTACACCTTC.

The genes are TRBV7-3 and TRBJ1-2; 11 nucleotides line up with TRBD1. The J segment lost 2 bases and the V segment lost 5 bases, leaving 4 bases of the junction unmatched. Per the germline V gene, CDR1 is SGHTA and CDR2 is FQGTGA. CDR3 length: 15 amino acids. The CDR3 DNA reads TGTGCCAGCAGCCCGGGACAGGGGGAGAACTATGGCTACACCTTC. Residues: CASSPGQGENYGYTF.

This clone was counted a single time. The V and J genes are TRBV12-3 or TRBV12-4 and TRBJ1-1, with D unclear. V shed 4 bases and J shed 7 bases, with 13 bases lying between them. CDR3 length equals 13 residues. In DNA form, the CDR3 reads TGTGCCAGCAGTTCGCTCCCCGAGGGTGAAGCTTTCTTT. Amino acid sequence: CASSSLPEGEAFF.

The J gene is TRBJ1-3, the V gene TRBV3-1 (or the pseudogene TRBV3-2); D is uncertain. In germline, CDR1 is LGHDT, CDR2 YNNKEL (reference sequence). The V end lost 4 bases, the J end lost 3 bases, and 13 bases lay between the germline ends. The length of the CDR3 is 15 residues. The CDR3 DNA reads as TGTGCCAGCAGCCCTCTGGGGTTTGGTGGAAACACCATATATTTT. It specifies CASSPLGFGGNTIYF.

This chain connects TRBV13 to TRBJ1-2; perhaps TRBD1 as D (6 bases). Trimming removed 3 bases at V and 4 bases at J, with 15 bases between. Looked up from germline, CDR1 is PRHDT and CDR2 is FYEKMQ (reference sequence). The CDR3 has 15 residues. The CDR3 nucleotides are TGTGCCAGCAGCTTTCGGCGGGGGGGCAGCTATGGCTACACCTTC. This codes for CASSFRRGGSYGYTF.

The genes are TRBV9 and TRBJ2-3; D is possibly TRBD2 (5 bases). Germline V CDR1 and CDR2: SGDLS, YYNGEE. The CDR3 is made up of 15 amino acids. Trimming left V 1 base short and J 2 bases short, with 11 bases between. The CDR3 coding sequence is TGTGCCAGCAGCGTATGGGCTAGCTCCACAGATACGCAGTATTTT. Its protein product is CASSVWASSTDTQYF. Supplemented by reference TRBV9 and TRBJ2-3, the full variable domain reads DSGVTQTPKHLITATGQRVTLRCSPRSGDLSVYWYQQSLDQGLQFLIQYYNGEERAKGNILERFSAQQFPDLHSELNLSSLELGDSALYFCASSVWASSTDTQYFGPGTRLTVL.

The CDR3 here is CASSAMTGTEAFF. CDR3 nucleotides: TGTGCCAGCAGTGCCATGACAGGCACTGAAGCTTTCTTT. The chain has TRBV6-4 and TRBJ1-1, with a possible D match to TRBD1 (6 bases). CDR3 size: 13 residues. CDR1 MRHNA and CDR2 SNTAGT come from the germline V gene. Trimming cost V 4 bases and J 4 bases, with 10 bases left between them.

The chain is built from TRBV5-6 and TRBJ2-7; 8 nucleotides match TRBD1. CDR1 is SGHDT and CDR2 is YYEEEE in the germline V gene. The CDR3 loop spans 15 amino acids. J lost 6 bases, V lost 7 bases, and 15 bases had no gene match. The CDR3 DNA reads as TGTGCCAGCCAGCCTAGTCCCAATCAGGGGGCCGAGCAGTACTTC. It specifies CASQPSPNQGAEQYF. Full variable domain (missing parts from reference TRBV5-6 and TRBJ2-7): DAGVTQSPTHLIKTRGQQVTLRCSPKSGHDTVSWYQQALGQGPQFIFQYYEEEERQRGNFPDRFSGHQFPNYSSELNVNALLLGDSALYLCASQPSPNQGAEQYFGPGTRLTVT.

This clone showed up just a few times. The CDR3: CASSQEPLANTGELFF. The CDR3 DNA follows: TGTGCCAGCAGCCAAGAGCCATTAGCGAACACCGGGGAGCTGTTTTTT. The rearrangement uses TRBV4-2 and TRBJ2-2; D is undetermined. Germline CDR1 is LGHNA and CDR2 is YNFKEQ. The CDR3 is 16 amino acids. V lost 0 bases, J lost 0 bases, and 8 bases lay in between.

The chain has TRBV6-4 and TRBJ2-7; D is undetermined. CDR3 length equals 13 residues. Trimming took 2 bases from V and 2 from J, leaving 7 bases between them. From germline, CDR1 is MRHNA and CDR2 SNTAGT. The CDR3 region is CASSDNRPYEQYF. In DNA, the CDR3 is TGTGCCAGCAGTGACAACAGACCCTACGAGCAGTACTTC.

Worth noting for this clone: The same CDR3 can be traced to other DNA sequences in this sample. The chain couples TRBV9 to TRBJ1-5; the D gene is possibly TRBD1 (5 bases). The germline V gene has CDR1 SGDLS and CDR2 YYNGEE. The CDR3 has 14 residues. V dropped 4 bases and J dropped 0 bases, with 8 bases sitting between them. For the CDR3, the DNA is TGTGCCAGCAGCCCCCAGGGTAGCAATCAGCCCCAGCATTTT. Translation gives CASSPQGSNQPQHF.

This chain links TRBV28 with TRBJ2-4; D is possibly TRBD1 (6 bases). CDR1 and CDR2 from the germline V gene are MDHEN and SYDVKM. Trimming removed 6 bases from V and 9 bases from J, with 15 bases in between. CDR3 size: 13 residues. CDR3 protein: CASRTPGEAIQYF. CDR3 DNA sequence: TGTGCCAGCAGAACTCCAGGGGAAGCCATTCAGTACTTC.

This chain links TRBV3-1 (or the pseudogene TRBV3-2) with TRBJ1-1; D not certain. Deletions cut 1 base from V and 8 bases from J, with 14 bases between. Germline values: CDR1 LGHDT, CDR2 YNNKEL (reference sequence). The CDR3 has 14 amino acids. The CDR3 region has the DNA TGTGCCAGCAGCCAAGGCAGAGGACTCTCGGAAGCTTTCTTT. Its translation is CASSQGRGLSEAFF.

The rearrangement links TRBV2 to TRBJ1-2, with D uncertain. V dropped 5 bases and J dropped 0 bases, with 10 bases sitting between them. Germline V gives CDR1 SNHLY, CDR2 FYNNEI. CDR3 length: 14 residues. The CDR3 here is CASSLRVANYGYTF. The CDR3 bases are TGTGCCAGCAGTTTAAGGGTAGCTAACTATGGCTACACCTTC.

The rearrangement uses TRBV5-4 and TRBJ2-7, with D possibly called TRBD1 or TRBD2 (5 bases each). Deletions cut 4 bases from V and 2 bases from J, with 16 bases between. Looked up from germline, CDR1 is SGHNT and CDR2 is YYREEE (reference sequence). The CDR3 is made up of 15 amino acids. The CDR3 spells CASSESQGAPYEQYF. As DNA, the CDR3 is TGTGCCAGCAGCGAATCGCAGGGAGCCCCCTACGAGCAGTACTTC.

V and J are TRBV6-6 and TRBJ1-5; 8 nucleotides agree with TRBD1. Germline V gene data show CDR1 as MNHNY and CDR2 as SVGAGI (reference sequence). The CDR3 extends over 15 amino acids. Unmatched junction bases numbered 5, after V lost 6 bases and J lost 1 base. CDR3 nucleotide sequence: TGTGCCAGCAGGCCGGACAGGGTGAGCAATCAGCCCCAGCATTTT. Protein sequence: CASRPDRVSNQPQHF.

This clone was seen only once. This chain joins TRBV30 and TRBJ2-5, with 12 nucleotides matching TRBD2. There are 14 residues in the CDR3. Germline CDR1 is GTSNPN and CDR2 is SVGIG (reference sequence). J lost 4 bases, V lost 8 bases, and 8 bases had no gene match. Written as DNA, the CDR3 is TGTGCCAATACCCGACTAGCGGGAGTAGAGACCCAGTACTTC. Its translation: CANTRLAGVETQYF.